This TCR beta chain was recovered during a study of cytomegalovirus exposure and HLA in healthy donors. The PCR made use of 60 Vbeta and 13 Jbeta primers. Assay: immunoSEQ multiplex PCR; the TCRdb copy retains only in-frame clones and omits some. The data contain 70,000 to 90,000 clones, around 68% of them seen just once; the ten biggest clones take up around 16%. This CDR3 comprises 14 residues. The V gene end was trimmed by 5 bases and the J gene end by 8 bases; junction bases not matched to a gene: 7. CDR1 MDHEN and CDR2 SYDVKM come from the germline V gene. Sequenced material: PBMCs. The TCR was taken from a woman between 40 and 55 years old in good health and CMV-seropositive. The chain joins TRBV28 to TRBJ1-5; 9 bases align to TRBD1. The CDR3 DNA follows: TGTGCCAGCAGTCCGACAGGGGGTATCAAGCCCCAGCATTTT. Translated: CASSPTGGIKPQHF.